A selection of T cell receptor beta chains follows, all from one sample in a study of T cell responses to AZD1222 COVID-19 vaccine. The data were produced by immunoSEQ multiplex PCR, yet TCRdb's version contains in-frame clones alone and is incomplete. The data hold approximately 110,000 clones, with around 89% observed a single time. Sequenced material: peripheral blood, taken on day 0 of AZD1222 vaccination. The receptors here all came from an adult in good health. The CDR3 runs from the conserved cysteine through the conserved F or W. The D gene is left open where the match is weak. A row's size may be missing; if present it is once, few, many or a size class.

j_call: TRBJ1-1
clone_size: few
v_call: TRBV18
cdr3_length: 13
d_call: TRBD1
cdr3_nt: TGTGCCAGCTCATCCCAGGGGGCGACTGAAGCTTTCTTT
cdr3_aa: CASSSQGATEAFF

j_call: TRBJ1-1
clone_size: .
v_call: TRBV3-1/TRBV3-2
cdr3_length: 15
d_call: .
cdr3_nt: TGTGCCAGCAGCCAAGATTATGGCAGGGCCTCTGAAGCTTTCTTT
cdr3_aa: CASSQDYGRASEAFF

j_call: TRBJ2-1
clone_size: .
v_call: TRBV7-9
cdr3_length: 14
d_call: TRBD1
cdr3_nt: TGTGCCAGCAGCCCGCCGGGACAGGGGACTGAGCAGTTCTTC
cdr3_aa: CASSPPGQGTEQFF

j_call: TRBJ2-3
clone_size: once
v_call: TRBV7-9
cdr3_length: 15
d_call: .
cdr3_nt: TGTGCCAGCAGCTTAGCCTCTAGCGGCACAGATACGCAGTATTTT
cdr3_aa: CASSLASSGTDTQYF

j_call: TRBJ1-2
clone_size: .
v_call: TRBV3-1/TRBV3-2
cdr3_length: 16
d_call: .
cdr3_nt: TGTGCCAGCAGCCAAGGACAGGCCCCTCAGAACTATGGCTACACCTTC
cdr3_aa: CASSQGQAPQNYGYTF

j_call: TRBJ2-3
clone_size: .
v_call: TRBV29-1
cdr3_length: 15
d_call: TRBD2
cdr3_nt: TGCAGCGTTGAGCCACTAGCGGGGGGGCCGGATACGCAGTATTTT
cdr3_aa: CSVEPLAGGPDTQYF

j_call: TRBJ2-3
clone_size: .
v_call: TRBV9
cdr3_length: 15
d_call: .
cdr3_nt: TGTGCCAGCGGCGACCAGGACAGCGGCACAGATACGCAGTATTTT
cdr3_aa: CASGDQDSGTDTQYF

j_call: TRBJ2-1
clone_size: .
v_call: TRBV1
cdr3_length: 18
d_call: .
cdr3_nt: TGCACCAGCAGCCAAGAGCCTATACTAGCGGGGGGATACAATGAGCAGTTCTTC
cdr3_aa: CTSSQEPILAGGYNEQFF

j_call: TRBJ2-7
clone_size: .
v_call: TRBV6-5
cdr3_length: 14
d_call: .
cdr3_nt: TGTGCCAGCAAGGGGCCTTTCCTCGACTACGAGCAGTACTTC
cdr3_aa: CASKGPFLDYEQYF

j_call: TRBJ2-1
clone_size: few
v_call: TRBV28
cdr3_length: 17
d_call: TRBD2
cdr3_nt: TGTGCCAGCAGTTTGGCTTCGAGCGGGAGGGCCTACAATGAGCAGTTCTTC
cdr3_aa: CASSLASSGRAYNEQFF

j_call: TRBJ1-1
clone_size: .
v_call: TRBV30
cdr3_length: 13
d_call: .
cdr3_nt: TGTGCCTGGAGTGTACAGCGGTACAGCGAAGCTTTCTTT
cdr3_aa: CAWSVQRYSEAFF

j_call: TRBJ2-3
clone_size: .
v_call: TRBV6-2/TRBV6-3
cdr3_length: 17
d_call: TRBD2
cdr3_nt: TGTGCCAGCAGCCGACGACTAGCGGGGGATAGGGCAGATACGCAGTATTTT
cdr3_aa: CASSRRLAGDRADTQYF

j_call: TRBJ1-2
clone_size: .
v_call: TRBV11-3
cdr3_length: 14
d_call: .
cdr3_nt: TGTGCCAGCAGCTACAACCGGGATGATGGAGGCTACACCTTC
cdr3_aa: CASSYNRDDGGYTF

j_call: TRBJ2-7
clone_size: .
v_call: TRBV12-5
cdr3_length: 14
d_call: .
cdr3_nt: TGTGCTAGTGGTTTGGAAGGTCCAGCCTACGAGCAGTACTTC
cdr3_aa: CASGLEGPAYEQYF

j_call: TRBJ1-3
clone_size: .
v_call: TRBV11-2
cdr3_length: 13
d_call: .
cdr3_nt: TGTGCCAGCAGCCCCGTCTATGGAAACACCATATATTTT
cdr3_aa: CASSPVYGNTIYF

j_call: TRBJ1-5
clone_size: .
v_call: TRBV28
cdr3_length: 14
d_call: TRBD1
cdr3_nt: TGTGCCAGCAGTTTGGGACAGCGGAATCAGCCCCAGCATTTT
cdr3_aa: CASSLGQRNQPQHF

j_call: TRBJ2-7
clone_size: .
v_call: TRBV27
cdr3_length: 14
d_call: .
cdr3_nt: TGTGCCAGCAGTTTTGGCGGGACGTCCTACGAGCAGTACTTC
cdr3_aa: CASSFGGTSYEQYF

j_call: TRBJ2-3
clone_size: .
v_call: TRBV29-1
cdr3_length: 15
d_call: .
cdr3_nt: TGCAGCGTTGATGGCAGGTGGGGGAACGATGATACGCAGTATTTT
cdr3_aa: CSVDGRWGNDDTQYF

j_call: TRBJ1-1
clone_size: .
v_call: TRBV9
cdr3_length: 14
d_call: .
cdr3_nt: TGTGCCAGCAGCGTTCGGACGGGGAACACTGAAGCTTTCTTT
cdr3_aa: CASSVRTGNTEAFF

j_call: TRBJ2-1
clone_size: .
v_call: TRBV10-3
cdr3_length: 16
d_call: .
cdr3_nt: TGTGCCATCAGTGAGGGCGGGCGGGGGCCCTACAATGAGCAGTTCTTC
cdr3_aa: CAISEGGRGPYNEQFF

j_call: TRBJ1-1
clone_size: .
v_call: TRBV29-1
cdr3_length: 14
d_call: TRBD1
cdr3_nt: TGCACCTGGGAGGACAGGGAGATCCACACTGAAGCTTTCTTT
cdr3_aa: CTWEDREIHTEAFF

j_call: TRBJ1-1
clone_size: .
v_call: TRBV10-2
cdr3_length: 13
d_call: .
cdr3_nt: TGCGCCAGCAGATTACAGGGGAACACTGAAGCTTTCTTT
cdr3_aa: CASRLQGNTEAFF

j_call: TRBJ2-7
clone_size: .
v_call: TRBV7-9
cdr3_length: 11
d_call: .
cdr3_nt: TGTGCCAGCAGCACACCCTACGAGCAGTACTTC
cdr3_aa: CASSTPYEQYF